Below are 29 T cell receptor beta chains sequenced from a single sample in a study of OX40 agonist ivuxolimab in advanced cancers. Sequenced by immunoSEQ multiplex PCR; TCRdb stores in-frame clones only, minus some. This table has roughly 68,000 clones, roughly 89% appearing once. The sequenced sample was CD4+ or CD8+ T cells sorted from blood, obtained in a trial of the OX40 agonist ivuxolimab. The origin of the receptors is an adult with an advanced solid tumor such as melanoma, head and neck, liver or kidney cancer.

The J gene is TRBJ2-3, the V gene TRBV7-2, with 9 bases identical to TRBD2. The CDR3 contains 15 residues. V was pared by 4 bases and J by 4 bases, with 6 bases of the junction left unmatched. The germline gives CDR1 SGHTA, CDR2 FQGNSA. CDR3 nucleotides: TGTGCCAGCAGCTGGGCGGGGGGGCCATCAGATACGCAGTATTTT. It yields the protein CASSWAGGPSDTQYF.

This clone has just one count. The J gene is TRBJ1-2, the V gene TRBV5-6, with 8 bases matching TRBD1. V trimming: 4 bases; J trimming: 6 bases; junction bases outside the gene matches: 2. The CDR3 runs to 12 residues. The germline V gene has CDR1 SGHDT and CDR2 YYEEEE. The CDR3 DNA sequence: TGTGCCAGCAGCCCGGACAGGGATGGCTACACCTTC. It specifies CASSPDRDGYTF.

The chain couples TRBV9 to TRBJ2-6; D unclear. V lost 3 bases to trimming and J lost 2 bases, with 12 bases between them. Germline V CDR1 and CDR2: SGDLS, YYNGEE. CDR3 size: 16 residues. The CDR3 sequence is CASSDIGRAGANVLTF. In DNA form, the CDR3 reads TGTGCCAGCAGCGATATTGGGCGCGCTGGGGCCAACGTCCTGACTTTC.

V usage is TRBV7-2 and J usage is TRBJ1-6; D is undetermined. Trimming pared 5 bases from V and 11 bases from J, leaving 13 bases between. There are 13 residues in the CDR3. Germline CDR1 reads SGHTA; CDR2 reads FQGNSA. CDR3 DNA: TGTGCCAGCAGCGGCGCGCATTGGGCACCCCTCCACTTT. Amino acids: CASSGAHWAPLHF.

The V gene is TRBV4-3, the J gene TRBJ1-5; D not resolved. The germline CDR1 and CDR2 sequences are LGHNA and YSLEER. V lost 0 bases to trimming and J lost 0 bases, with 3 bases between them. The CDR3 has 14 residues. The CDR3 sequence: CASSQEHSNQPQHF. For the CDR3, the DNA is TGCGCCAGCAGCCAAGAACATAGCAATCAGCCCCAGCATTTT.

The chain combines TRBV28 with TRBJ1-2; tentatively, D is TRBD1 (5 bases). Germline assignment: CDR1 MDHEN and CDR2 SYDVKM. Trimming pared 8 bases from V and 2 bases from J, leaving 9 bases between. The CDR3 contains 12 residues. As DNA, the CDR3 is TGTGCCAGCCGCCCAGGGAACTATGGCTACACCTTC. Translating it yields CASRPGNYGYTF.

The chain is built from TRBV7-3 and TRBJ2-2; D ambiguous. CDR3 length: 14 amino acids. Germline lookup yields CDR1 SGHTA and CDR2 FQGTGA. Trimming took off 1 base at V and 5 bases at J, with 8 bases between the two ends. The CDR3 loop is CASSLSSGTGELFF. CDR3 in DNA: TGTGCCAGCAGCTTAAGTAGTGGAACCGGGGAGCTGTTTTTT.

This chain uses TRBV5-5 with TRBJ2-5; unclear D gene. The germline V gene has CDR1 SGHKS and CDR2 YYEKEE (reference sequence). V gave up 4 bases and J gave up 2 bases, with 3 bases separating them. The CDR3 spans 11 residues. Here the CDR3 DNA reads TGTGCCAGCAGCCGGCAAGAGACCCAGTACTTC. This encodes CASSRQETQYF.

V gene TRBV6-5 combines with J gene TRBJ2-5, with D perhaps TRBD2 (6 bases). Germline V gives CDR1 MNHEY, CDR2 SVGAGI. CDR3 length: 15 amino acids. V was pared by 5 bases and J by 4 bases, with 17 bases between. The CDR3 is CASSRDFLGGETQYF. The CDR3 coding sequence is TGTGCCAGCAGTCGGGACTTCCTTGGGGGAGAGACCCAGTACTTC.

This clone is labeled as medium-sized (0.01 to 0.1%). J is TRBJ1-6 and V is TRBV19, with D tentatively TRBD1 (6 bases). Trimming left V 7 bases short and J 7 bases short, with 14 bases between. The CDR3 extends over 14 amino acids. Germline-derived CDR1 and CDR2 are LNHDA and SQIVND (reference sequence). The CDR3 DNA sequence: TGTGCCAGTAACAGGGCAGGGGAGAATTCACCCCTCCACTTT. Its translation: CASNRAGENSPLHF.

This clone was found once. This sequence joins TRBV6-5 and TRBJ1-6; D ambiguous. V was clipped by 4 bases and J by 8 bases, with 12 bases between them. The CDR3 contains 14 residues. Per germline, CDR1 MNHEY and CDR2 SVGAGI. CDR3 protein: CASSSGLGDSPLHF. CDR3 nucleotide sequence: TGTGCCAGCAGTTCCGGACTTGGCGATTCACCCCTCCACTTT.

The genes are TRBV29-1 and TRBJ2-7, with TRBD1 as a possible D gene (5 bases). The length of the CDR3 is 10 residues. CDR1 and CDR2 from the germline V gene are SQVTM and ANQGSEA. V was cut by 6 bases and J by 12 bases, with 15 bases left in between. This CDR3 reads CSVGPYPGYF. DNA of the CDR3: TGCAGCGTGGGGCCGTACCCCGGGTACTTC.

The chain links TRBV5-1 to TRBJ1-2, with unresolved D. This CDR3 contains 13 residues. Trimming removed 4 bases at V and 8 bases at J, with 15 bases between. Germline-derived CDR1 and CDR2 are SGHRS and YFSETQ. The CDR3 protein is CASSPRAEGGYTF. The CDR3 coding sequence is TGCGCCAGCAGCCCCCGGGCCGAAGGGGGCTACACCTTC.

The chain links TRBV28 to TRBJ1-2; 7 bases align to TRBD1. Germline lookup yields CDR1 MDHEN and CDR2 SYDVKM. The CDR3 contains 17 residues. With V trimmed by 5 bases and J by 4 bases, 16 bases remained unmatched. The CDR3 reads CASSPPGQARVSYGYTF. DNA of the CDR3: TGTGCCAGCAGTCCCCCTGGACAGGCCAGGGTTTCCTATGGCTACACCTTC.

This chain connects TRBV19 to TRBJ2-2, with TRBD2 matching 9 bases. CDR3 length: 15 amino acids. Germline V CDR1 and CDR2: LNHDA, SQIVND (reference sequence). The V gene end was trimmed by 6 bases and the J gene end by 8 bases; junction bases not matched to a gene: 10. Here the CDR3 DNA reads TGTGCCAGTAGGAGCGGGGGGATCCTCGGAGGGGAGCTGTTTTTT. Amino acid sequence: CASRSGGILGGELFF. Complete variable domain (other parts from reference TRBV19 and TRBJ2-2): DGGITQSPKYLFRKEGQNVTLSCEQNLNHDAMYWYRQDPGQGLRLIYYSQIVNDFQKGDIAEGYSVSREKKESFPLTVTSAQKNPTAFYLCASRSGGILGGELFFGEGSRLTVL.

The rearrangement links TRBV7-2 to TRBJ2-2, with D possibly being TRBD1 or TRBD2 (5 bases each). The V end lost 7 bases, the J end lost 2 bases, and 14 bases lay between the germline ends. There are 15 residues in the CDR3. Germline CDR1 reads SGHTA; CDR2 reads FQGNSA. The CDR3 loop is CASIPGQYNTGELFF. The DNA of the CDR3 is TGTGCCAGCATCCCGGGGCAGTATAACACCGGGGAGCTGTTTTTT. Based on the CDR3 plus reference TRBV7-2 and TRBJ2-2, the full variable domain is GAGVSQSPSNKVTEKGKDVELRCDPISGHTALYWYRQSLGQGLEFLIYFQGNSAPDKSGLPSDRFSAERTGGSVSTLTIQRTQQEDSAVYLCASIPGQYNTGELFFGEGSRLTVL.

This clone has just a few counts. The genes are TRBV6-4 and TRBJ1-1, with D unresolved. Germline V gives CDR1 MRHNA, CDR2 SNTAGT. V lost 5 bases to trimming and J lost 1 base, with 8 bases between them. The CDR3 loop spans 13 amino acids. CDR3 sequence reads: CASSIQPNTEAFF. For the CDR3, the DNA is TGTGCCAGCAGTATACAGCCGAACACTGAAGCTTTCTTT.

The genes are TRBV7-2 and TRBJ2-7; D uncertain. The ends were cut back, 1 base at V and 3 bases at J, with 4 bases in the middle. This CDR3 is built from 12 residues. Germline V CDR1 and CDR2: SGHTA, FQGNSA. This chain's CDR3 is CASSLDVYEQYF. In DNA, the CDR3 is TGTGCCAGCAGCTTAGATGTCTACGAGCAGTACTTC.

Here the CDR3 reads CASTLRGRSGQPQHF. Written as DNA, the CDR3 is TGTGCCAGCACCTTGAGGGGGCGGTCCGGACAGCCCCAGCATTTT. The genes are TRBV28 and TRBJ1-5, with 7 bases aligning to TRBD1. The V and J ends lost 7 bases and 7 bases, in that order; junction bases with no gene match: 13. Germline V gives CDR1 MDHEN, CDR2 SYDVKM. This CDR3 region has 15 residues.

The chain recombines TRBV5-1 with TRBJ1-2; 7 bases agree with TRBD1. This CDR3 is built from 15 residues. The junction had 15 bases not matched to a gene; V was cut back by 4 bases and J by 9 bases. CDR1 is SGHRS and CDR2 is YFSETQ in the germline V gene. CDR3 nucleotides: TGCGCCAGCAGCAACCGGACAGGAGACCTTAGTAGCTACACCTTC. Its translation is CASSNRTGDLSSYTF.

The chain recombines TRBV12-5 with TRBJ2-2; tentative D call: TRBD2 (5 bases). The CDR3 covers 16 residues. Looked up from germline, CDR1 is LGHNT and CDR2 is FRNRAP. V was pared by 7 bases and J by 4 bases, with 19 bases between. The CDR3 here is CASVGDVVRSTGELFF. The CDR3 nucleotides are TGTGCTAGTGTGGGAGATGTTGTAAGGTCCACCGGGGAGCTGTTTTTT.

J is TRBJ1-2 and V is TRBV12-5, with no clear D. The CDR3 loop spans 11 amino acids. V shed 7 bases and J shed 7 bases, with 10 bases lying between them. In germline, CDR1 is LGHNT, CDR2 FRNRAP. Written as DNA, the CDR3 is TGTGCTAGTGCCCCCGAGGGTGGCTACACCTTC. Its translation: CASAPEGGYTF.

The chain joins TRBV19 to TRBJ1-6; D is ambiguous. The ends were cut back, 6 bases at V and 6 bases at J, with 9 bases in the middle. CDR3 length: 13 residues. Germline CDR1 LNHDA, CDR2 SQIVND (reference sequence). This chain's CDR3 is CASSISLNSPLHF. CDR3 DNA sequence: TGTGCCAGTAGCATTTCTCTTAATTCACCCCTCCACTTT.

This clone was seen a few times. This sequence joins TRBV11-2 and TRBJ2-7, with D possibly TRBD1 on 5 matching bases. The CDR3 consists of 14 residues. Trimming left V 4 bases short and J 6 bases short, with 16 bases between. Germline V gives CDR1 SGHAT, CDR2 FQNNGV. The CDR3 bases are TGTGCCAGCAGCTCCCTCAGGGCAGCCTCCGAGCAGTACTTC. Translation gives CASSSLRAASEQYF.

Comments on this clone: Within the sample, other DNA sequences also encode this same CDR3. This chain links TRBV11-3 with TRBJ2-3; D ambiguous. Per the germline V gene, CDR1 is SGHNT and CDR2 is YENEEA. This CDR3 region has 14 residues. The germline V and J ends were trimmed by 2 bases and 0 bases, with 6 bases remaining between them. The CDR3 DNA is TGTGCCAGCAGCTTAACAGCTAGCACAGATACGCAGTATTTT. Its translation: CASSLTASTDTQYF.

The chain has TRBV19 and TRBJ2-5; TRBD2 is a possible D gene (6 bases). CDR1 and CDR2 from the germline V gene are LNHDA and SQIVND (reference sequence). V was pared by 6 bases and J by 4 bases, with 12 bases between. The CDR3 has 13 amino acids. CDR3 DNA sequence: TGTGCCAGTAGCACACCGGGGGTAGAGACCCAGTACTTC. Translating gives CASSTPGVETQYF. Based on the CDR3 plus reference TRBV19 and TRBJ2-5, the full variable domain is DGGITQSPKYLFRKEGQNVTLSCEQNLNHDAMYWYRQDPGQGLRLIYYSQIVNDFQKGDIAEGYSVSREKKESFPLTVTSAQKNPTAFYLCASSTPGVETQYFGPGTRLLVL.

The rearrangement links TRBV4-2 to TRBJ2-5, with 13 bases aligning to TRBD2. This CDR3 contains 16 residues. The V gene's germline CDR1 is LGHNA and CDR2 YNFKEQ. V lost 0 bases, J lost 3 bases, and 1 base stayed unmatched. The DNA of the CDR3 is TGTGCCAGCAGCCAAGATGGGACTAGCGGGGAAGAGACCCAGTACTTC. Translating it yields CASSQDGTSGEETQYF.

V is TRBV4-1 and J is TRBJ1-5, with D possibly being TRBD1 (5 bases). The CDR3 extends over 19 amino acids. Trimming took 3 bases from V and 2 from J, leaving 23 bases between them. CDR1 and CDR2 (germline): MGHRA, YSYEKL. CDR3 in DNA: TGCGCCAGCAGCCAGGACCGGGACTGTTCTCTTAGGGGCAATCAGCCCCAGCATTTT. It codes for CASSQDRDCSLRGNQPQHF.

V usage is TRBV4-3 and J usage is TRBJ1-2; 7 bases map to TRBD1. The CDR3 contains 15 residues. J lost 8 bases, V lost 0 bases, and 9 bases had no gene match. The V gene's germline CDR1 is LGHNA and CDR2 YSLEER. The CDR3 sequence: CASSQETGAQGGYTF. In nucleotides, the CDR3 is TGCGCCAGCAGCCAAGAAACAGGGGCCCAGGGGGGCTACACCTTC.